This T cell receptor beta chain was obtained from a study of blood T cell repertoires in COVID-19. Overall study: The United States, Italy and Spain supplied acute and convalescent COVID-19 samples. Sample material is recorded as cDNA or gDNA derived from T cells, B-cell-depleted T cells, or PBMCs.

Trimming removed 2 bases from V and 4 bases from J; junction bases left unmatched: 4. CDR3 length: 16 residues. Germline CDR1 and CDR2: MNHEY and SVGEGT. In the original processing: Using reference gene primer amplification, nucleated cell counts were estimated. The table came from immunoSEQ multiplex PCR; TCRdb's copy has only in-frame clones and leaves some out. V and J calls and clone size follow that table, whereas D and trimming were derived from the DNA. There are 20,000 to 25,000 clones in the sample; over 70% occur only once, and about 13% lies in the top ten. This TCR was recovered from a man aged 60 to 69 with active COVID-19. The specimen was peripheral blood. This chain uses TRBV6-2 or TRBV6-3 with TRBJ2-3; TRBD1 matches at 12 bases. Written as DNA, the CDR3 is TGTGCCAGCAGTTACAGGGGACAGGGGGCGTCAGATACGCAGTATTTT. Protein: CASSYRGQGASDTQYF.